These T cell receptor beta chains were read from a single sample in a study of technical replicates of blood from several donors. Repertoires were generated with immunoSEQ multiplex PCR, while TCRdb's copy carries only in-frame clones and drops some. The table has nearly 70,000 clones, roughly nine tenths seen once. Sequencing used T cells isolated from PBMCs. These receptors were collected from a human donor in good health. The CDR3 runs from the conserved cysteine through the conserved F or W. D genes are given only for firm matches. Clone size is not always given. Where it is, it says once, few, many or a class for expanded clones.

len,j_gene,d_gene,v_gene,abundance,CDR3aa,CDR3nt
15,TRBJ2-5,TRBD1,TRBV9,-,CASSAADREMETQYF,TGTGCCAGCAGCGCAGCGGACAGGGAAATGGAGACCCAGTACTTC
11,TRBJ1-1,-,TRBV6-5,-,CASRGGTEAFF,TGTGCCAGCAGAGGGGGCACTGAAGCTTTCTTT
14,TRBJ1-1,-,TRBV6-5,few,CASSYSRGLTEAFF,TGTGCCAGCAGTTACTCTAGAGGACTGACTGAAGCTTTCTTT
15,TRBJ2-7,TRBD1,TRBV27,-,CASSGTYGTGVEQYF,TGTGCCAGCAGTGGTACCTACGGGACAGGGGTGGAGCAGTACTTC
13,TRBJ2-1,-,TRBV5-5,-,CASSLVPNHEQFF,TGTGCCAGCAGCTTGGTCCCTAACCATGAGCAGTTCTTC
11,TRBJ1-2,-,TRBV9,-,CASSLNYGYTF,TGTGCCAGCAGCCTTAACTATGGCTACACCTTC
15,TRBJ1-1,TRBD1,TRBV28,-,CASSFIQGAGTEAFF,TGTGCCAGCAGTTTTATCCAGGGGGCCGGCACTGAAGCTTTCTTT
11,TRBJ2-7,-,TRBV7-2,-,CASSLVDEQYF,TGTGCCAGCAGCTTAGTAGACGAGCAGTACTTC
14,TRBJ2-1,TRBD2,TRBV6-5,-,CASSRTSGSNEQFF,TGTGCCAGCAGTCGGACTAGCGGGAGTAATGAGCAGTTCTTC
14,TRBJ2-1,-,TRBV5-8,-,CASSLWAGTYEQFF,TGTGCCAGCAGCTTGTGGGCGGGAACATATGAGCAGTTCTTC
12,TRBJ2-1,-,TRBV5-1,-,CASSLREDEQFF,TGCGCCAGCAGCCTAAGGGAGGACGAGCAGTTCTTC
15,TRBJ1-2,TRBD1,TRBV5-4,once,CASSFGTGTNYGYTF,TGTGCCAGCAGCTTCGGGACAGGGACGAACTATGGCTACACCTTC
14,TRBJ2-7,-,TRBV9,-,CASSVGYSGYEQYF,TGTGCCAGCAGCGTAGGGTATAGCGGCTACGAGCAGTACTTC
16,TRBJ1-3,-,TRBV9,-,CASSVGGTALGNTIYF,TGTGCCAGCAGCGTGGGAGGAACAGCTCTGGGAAACACCATATATTTT
12,TRBJ1-1,TRBD1,TRBV28,-,CASSSGTGTAFF,TGTGCCAGCAGTTCCGGGACAGGGACAGCTTTCTTT
15,TRBJ2-7,-,TRBV7-9,-,CASSPKKGQIYEQYF,TGTGCCAGCAGCCCTAAAAAAGGACAGATTTACGAGCAGTACTTC
13,TRBJ2-7,-,TRBV5-1,-,CASSLDGGYEQYF,TGCGCCAGCAGCCTGGACGGGGGCTACGAGCAGTACTTC
15,TRBJ2-7,TRBD2,TRBV14,-,CASSPITSGTYEQYF,TGTGCCAGCAGCCCTATTACTAGCGGGACCTACGAGCAGTACTTC
15,TRBJ1-4,TRBD1,TRBV10-2,-,CASRLNRGSHEKLFF,TGCGCCAGCAGGCTCAACAGGGGCTCCCATGAAAAACTGTTTTTT
11,TRBJ2-7,TRBD2,TRBV29-1,-,CSGILAYEQYF,TGCAGCGGGATACTAGCGTACGAGCAGTACTTC
13,TRBJ2-7,-,TRBV6-5,-,CASSQTRGNEQYF,TGTGCCAGCAGTCAAACCCGGGGAAACGAGCAGTACTTC
14,TRBJ1-1,TRBD1,TRBV5-6,-,CASSPGGRGREAFF,TGTGCCAGCAGCCCGGGAGGCAGGGGGCGTGAAGCTTTCTTT
15,TRBJ1-1,-,TRBV6-6,-,CASDPSHRELTEAFF,TGTGCCAGCGACCCGTCACACAGGGAATTAACTGAAGCTTTCTTT
15,TRBJ2-7,-,TRBV7-9,-,CASSHSRGSSYEQYF,TGTGCCAGCAGCCATAGCCGTGGGAGCTCCTACGAGCAGTACTTC
13,TRBJ2-7,-,TRBV28,-,CASRLGGSYEQYF,TGTGCCAGCAGACTGGGGGGCTCCTACGAGCAGTACTTC
12,TRBJ1-2,-,TRBV5-4,medium-sized,CASSLSEYGYTF,TGTGCCAGCAGCTTGTCGGAGTATGGCTACACCTTC
14,TRBJ1-1,-,TRBV11-2,-,CASSRSGERTEAFF,TGTGCCAGCAGCCGATCAGGGGAACGGACTGAAGCTTTCTTT
15,TRBJ2-5,-,TRBV30,-,CAWSEPQGWKETQYF,TGTGCCTGGAGCGAACCACAGGGCTGGAAAGAGACCCAGTACTTC
19,TRBJ2-7,TRBD2,TRBV27,-,CASSLEWGVLAGGNYEQYF,TGTGCCAGCAGCTTGGAGTGGGGGGTCCTAGCGGGAGGGAACTACGAGCAGTACTTC
15,TRBJ1-1,-,TRBV14,-,CASSRFRTLNTEAFF,TGTGCCAGCAGCCGTTTCCGGACATTGAACACTGAAGCTTTCTTT
15,TRBJ1-2,TRBD1,TRBV19,-,CASSKGQGANYGYTF,TGTGCCAGTAGTAAAGGACAGGGGGCTAACTATGGCTACACCTTC
13,TRBJ2-7,-,TRBV27,-,CASSPRAGYEQYF,TGTGCCAGCAGTCCTAGGGCGGGCTACGAGCAGTACTTC
15,TRBJ2-5,TRBD1,TRBV11-2,-,CASSSTGSSVETQYF,TGTGCCAGCAGCTCGACAGGGTCTAGTGTTGAGACCCAGTACTTC
15,TRBJ2-5,-,TRBV19,once,CASSKLGNLQETQYF,TGTGCCAGTAGTAAACTAGGTAATCTCCAAGAGACCCAGTACTTC
16,TRBJ2-6,-,TRBV11-3,-,CASSIGTLTGANVLTF,TGTGCCAGCAGCATCGGGACACTGACTGGGGCCAACGTCCTGACTTTC
14,TRBJ1-5,-,TRBV19,-,CASSAQGMSQPQHF,TGTGCCAGTAGTGCACAGGGAATGTCTCAGCCCCAGCATTTT
13,TRBJ2-7,-,TRBV27,-,CASSWAQTYEQYF,TGTGCCAGCAGCTGGGCGCAAACCTACGAGCAGTACTTC
16,TRBJ1-2,TRBD1,TRBV18,-,CASSRGQALANYGYTF,TGTGCCAGCTCACGAGGACAGGCGCTCGCTAACTATGGCTACACCTTC
11,TRBJ2-4,-,TRBV20-1,-,CIALLGNIQYF,TGCATTGCCTTACTAGGGAACATTCAGTACTTC
14,TRBJ2-2,-,TRBV5-1,-,CASSLTKEVRELFF,TGCGCCAGTAGCTTAACCAAAGAGGTCAGGGAGCTGTTTTTT
13,TRBJ1-1,-,TRBV5-8,-,CASSLVFITEAFF,TGTGCCAGCAGCTTGGTTTTTATCACTGAAGCTTTCTTT
13,TRBJ2-5,-,TRBV2,-,CASSWTVKETQYF,TGTGCCAGCAGTTGGACAGTAAAAGAGACCCAGTACTTC
13,TRBJ2-1,-,TRBV2,-,CASSDYWDSPQFF,TGTGCCAGCAGTGATTATTGGGACTCACCGCAGTTCTTC
12,TRBJ2-4,TRBD2,TRBV29-1,-,CSVGGGGNIQYF,TGCAGCGTTGGGGGGGGAGGCAACATTCAGTACTTC
15,TRBJ2-7,TRBD1,TRBV9,-,CASSGGTGSSYEQYF,TGTGCCAGCAGCGGGGGGACAGGGAGCTCCTACGAGCAGTACTTC
15,TRBJ2-5,TRBD1,TRBV5-1,few,CASSLGTAGQETQYF,TGCGCCAGCAGCCTAGGGACAGCCGGCCAAGAGACCCAGTACTTC
16,TRBJ1-3,TRBD1,TRBV19,-,CASSITGGANGNTIYF,TGTGCCAGTAGTATCACAGGGGGCGCAAATGGAAACACCATATATTTT
14,TRBJ2-3,TRBD2,TRBV2,-,CASSDFSGTDTQYF,TGTGCCAGCAGTGATTTTAGCGGGACAGATACGCAGTATTTT
14,TRBJ1-1,TRBD1,TRBV10-3,-,CAISESTGQLEAFF,TGTGCCATCAGTGAGTCGACAGGGCAGCTAGAAGCTTTCTTT
15,TRBJ2-3,TRBD2,TRBV7-8,-,CASSWLAADTDTQYF,TGTGCCAGCAGCTGGCTAGCGGCTGACACAGATACGCAGTATTTT
13,TRBJ2-2,-,TRBV28,-,CASSIFVAGELFF,TGTGCCAGCAGTATATTCGTAGCCGGGGAGCTGTTTTTT